This T cell receptor (beta chain) was profiled in a study of human T cells and chemical hapten exposure. As for time point: pre-sensitization, week 0. Regarding treatment: therapeutic diphenylcyclopropenone sensitization with weekly scalp DPC. Unfractionated whole blood yielded the extracted total RNA. Each CDR3 protein is one row after TCRdb ran MiXCR on the RACE reads. The sample includes 35,000 to 40,000 distinct CDR3 sequences, 10% to 15% seen only once; the top ten take roughly 2%. J was trimmed by 6 bases and V by 6 bases; bases with no gene match: 6. Looked up from germline, CDR1 is SGHNT and CDR2 is YYREEE (reference sequence). The CDR3 runs to 15 residues.

This sequence was found in a woman aged 35 to 49 with alopecia areata. Some clones in this sample may be carry-over from other donors' samples. The rearrangement links TRBV5-4 to TRBJ2-1, with 13 positions matching TRBD2. The source material was whole blood, sampled in connection with sensitization to the hapten diphenylcyclopropenone (DPC). The CDR3 spells CASIETSGGTNEQFF. The CDR3 DNA is TGTGCCAGCATCGAGACTAGCGGGGGGACCAATGAGCAGTTCTTC.